This T cell receptor beta chain was observed in a study of CD8 T cell repertoires and HIV-1 epitope variants. Study-level background: Controls included no peptide, Ebola AY9 epitope, and a CMV, EBV, flu pool. An uncultured baseline aliquot held 1M T cells. Study findings and constraints: This assay reports beta chains of antigen-expanded cells, not T cell function. Nef KF9 drew several clonotypes and HW9 one, without TAALDMSHF responses.

Sequencing was performed with immunoSEQ multiplex PCR; in TCRdb, only in-frame clones are kept and a portion is missing. This sample yields 90,000 or so clones, of which roughly 81% are seen a single time; roughly 24% belongs to the top ten. Concerning this clone: Its antigen is still unknown.

The material sequenced was uncultured baseline CD8+ T cells from peripheral blood mononuclear cells (PBMCs). The receptor's source is a male donor with HIV.

The CDR3 nucleotides are TGTGCCAGTAGTATGGGGACAGGGCCAACCTACGAGCAGTACTTC. Its protein is CASSMGTGPTYEQYF. V and J are TRBV19 and TRBJ2-7; TRBD1 agrees at 9 bases. With 3 bases clipped from V and 2 bases from J, the junction kept 5 bases outside the gene matches. The CDR3 consists of 15 residues. Looked up from germline, CDR1 is LNHDA and CDR2 is SQIVND (reference sequence).